The clone carrying this T cell receptor beta chain was seen at least ten times. The antigen is not known. About 500 ng RNA was reverse transcribed with alpha and beta constant-region primers. Separate chain-specific third strand synthesis with multiplexing indices produced the alpha and beta libraries. A 5' RACE adapter with a random hexamer and the SP2 primer site was joined to cDNA. TCRdb re-derived calls from the 5' RACE reads in MiXCR, one entry per CDR3 protein. The repertoire has more than 9,000 distinct CDR3 sequences, roughly 9.5% of them found once; the top ten carry around 20%. Losses at the gene ends were 4 bases for V and 10 bases for J; bases not matched to a gene: 5. CDR1 is SGHNT and CDR2 is YYREEE in the germline V gene (reference sequence). The CDR3 is 13 amino acids. Whole blood was used without fractionation, so all unsorted peripheral T cells were included. People with immunomodulatory therapy, recent vaccination or treatment interruptions were not enrolled.

This sample was taken from a study of HIV-infected patients and healthy controls. Study-wide results and caveats: Compared with healthy controls, HIV-infected patients showed less CDR3 sharing between individuals.

This material consisted of blood, taken before antiretroviral therapy. This TCR was sampled from an adult with HIV infection. The donor label of this sample is uncertain. The chain carries TRBV5-4 and TRBJ1-4; 9 bases are shared with TRBD1. CDR3 loop: CASSPADRGKLFF. For the CDR3, the DNA is TGTGCCAGCAGCCCCGCGGACAGGGGAAAACTGTTTTTT. The whole variable domain, filled in from reference TRBV5-4 and TRBJ1-4, reads ETGVTQSPTHLIKTRGQQVTLRCSSQSGHNTVSWYQQALGQGPQFIFQYYREEENGRGNFPPRFSGLQFPNYSSELNVNALELDDSALYLCASSPADRGKLFFGSGTQLSVL.